This T cell receptor beta chain comes out of a study of cytomegalovirus exposure and HLA in healthy donors. Study-wide findings and caveats: Among TCR beta chains of equal frequency, HLA-associated ones were more clonally expanded in a later analysis. Associated with HLA alleles at 0.05 false discovery rate in a later analysis were over 15,000 TCR beta sequences.

In the case of this clone: Its antigen is not identified.

Trimming removed 6 bases at V and 2 bases at J, with 12 bases between. The CDR3 is 14 amino acids. Germline CDR1 and CDR2: MDHEN and SYDVKM. PCR amplification relied on 60 Vbeta primers (plus 13 Jbeta primers). Sequenced by immunoSEQ multiplex PCR; TCRdb stores in-frame clones only, minus some. This sample yields about 98,000 clones, of which about 83% are seen a single time; approximately 16% belongs to the top ten. Sequenced: PBMCs. The chain employs TRBV28 and TRBJ2-3; unclear D gene. The source of this sequence is a man aged 55-75 years in good health and CMV-seropositive. CDR3 nucleotide sequence: TGTGCCAGCAGATCGGGTACCGTCACAGATACGCAGTATTTT. Translation: CASRSGTVTDTQYF.